Here is one T cell receptor beta chain with its context. Antigen specificity is unknown. This record comes from a study of OX40 agonist ivuxolimab in advanced cancers. Turning to the study itself: Dose-escalation patients had hepatocellular carcinoma, melanoma, renal cell or head and neck cancer. Regarding the study as a whole: CD4+ and CD8+ T cells in blood underwent clonal expansion by week 6 at 0.1 to 3.0 mg/kg.

Clones were read by immunoSEQ multiplex PCR, and TCRdb kept only the in-frame ones, dropping some. The data show tens of thousands of clones, about 83% seen once. The CDR3 has 15 amino acids. V was shortened by 0 bases and J by 5 bases, with 11 bases between the two germline ends. Per the germline V gene, CDR1 is MNHEY and CDR2 is SVGAGI. This rearrangement joins TRBV6-5 to TRBJ1-3; no definite D call. This TCR was sampled from an adult with an advanced solid tumor such as melanoma, head and neck, liver or kidney cancer. The sample was CD4+ or CD8+ T cells sorted from blood, taken in a trial of the OX40 agonist ivuxolimab. CDR3 region: CASSYSPRARNTIYF. CDR3 in DNA: TGTGCCAGCAGTTACTCTCCGAGGGCGCGAAACACCATATATTTT.